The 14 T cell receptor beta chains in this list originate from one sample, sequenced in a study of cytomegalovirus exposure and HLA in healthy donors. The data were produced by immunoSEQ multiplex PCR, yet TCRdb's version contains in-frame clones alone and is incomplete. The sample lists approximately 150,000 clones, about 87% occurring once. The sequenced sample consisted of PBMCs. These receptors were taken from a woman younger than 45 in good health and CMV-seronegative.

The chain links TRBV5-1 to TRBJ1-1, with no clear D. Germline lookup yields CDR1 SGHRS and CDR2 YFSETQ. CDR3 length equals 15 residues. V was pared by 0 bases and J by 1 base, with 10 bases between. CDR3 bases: TGCGCCAGCAGCTTGGGGGAGAGGGCGAACACTGAAGCTTTCTTT. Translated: CASSLGERANTEAFF. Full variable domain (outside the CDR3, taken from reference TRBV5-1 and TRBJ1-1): KAGVTQTPRYLIKTRGQQVTLSCSPISGHRSVSWYQQTPGQGLQFLFEYFSETQRNKGNFPGRFSGRQFSNSRSEMNVSTLELGDSALYLCASSLGERANTEAFFGQGTRLTVV.

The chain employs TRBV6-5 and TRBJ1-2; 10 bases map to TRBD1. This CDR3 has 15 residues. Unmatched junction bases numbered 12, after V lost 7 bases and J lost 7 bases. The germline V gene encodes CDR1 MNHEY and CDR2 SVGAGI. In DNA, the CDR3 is TGTGCCAGCACCCGGTTCAGGACAGGGGGGGGTGGCTACACCTTC. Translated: CASTRFRTGGGGYTF.

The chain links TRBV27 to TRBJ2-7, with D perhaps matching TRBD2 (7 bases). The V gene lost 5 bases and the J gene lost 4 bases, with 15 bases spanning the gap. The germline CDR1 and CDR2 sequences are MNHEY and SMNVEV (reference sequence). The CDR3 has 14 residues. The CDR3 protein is CASSGDGGRYEQYF. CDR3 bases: TGTGCCAGCAGTGGAGACGGGGGGCGGTACGAGCAGTACTTC.

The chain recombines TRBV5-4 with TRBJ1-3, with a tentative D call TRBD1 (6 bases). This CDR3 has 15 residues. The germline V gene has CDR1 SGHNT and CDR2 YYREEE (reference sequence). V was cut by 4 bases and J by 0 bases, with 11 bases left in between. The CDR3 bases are TGTGCCAGCAGCCAGGGGCCCTACTCTGGAAACACCATATATTTT. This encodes CASSQGPYSGNTIYF.

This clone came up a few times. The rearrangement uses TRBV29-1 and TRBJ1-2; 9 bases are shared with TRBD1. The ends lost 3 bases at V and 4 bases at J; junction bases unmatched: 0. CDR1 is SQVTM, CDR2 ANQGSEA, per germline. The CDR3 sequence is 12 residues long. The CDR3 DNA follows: TGCAGCGTTGAGACAGGGGGCTATGGCTACACCTTC. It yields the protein CSVETGGYGYTF.

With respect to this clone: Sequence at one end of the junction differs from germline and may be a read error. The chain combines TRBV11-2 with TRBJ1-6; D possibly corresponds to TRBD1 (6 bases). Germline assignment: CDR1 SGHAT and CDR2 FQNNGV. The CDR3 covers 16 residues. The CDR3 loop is CASSLEGGIYNSPLHF. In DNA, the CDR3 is TGTGCCAGCAGCCTAGAGGGGGGGATCTATAATTCACCCCTCCACTTT.

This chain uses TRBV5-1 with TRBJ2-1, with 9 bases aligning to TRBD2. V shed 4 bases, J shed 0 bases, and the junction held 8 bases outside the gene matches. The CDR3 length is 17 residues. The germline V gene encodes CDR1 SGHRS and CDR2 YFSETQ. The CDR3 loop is CASSPFGGGASYNEQFF. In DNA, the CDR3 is TGCGCCAGCAGCCCCTTTGGCGGGGGGGCCTCCTACAATGAGCAGTTCTTC.

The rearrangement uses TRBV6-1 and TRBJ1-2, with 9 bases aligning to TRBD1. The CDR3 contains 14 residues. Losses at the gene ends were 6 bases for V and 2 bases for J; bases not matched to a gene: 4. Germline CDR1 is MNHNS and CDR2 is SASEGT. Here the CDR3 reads CASSNGQGNYGYTF. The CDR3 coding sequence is TGTGCCAGCAGCAACGGACAGGGGAACTATGGCTACACCTTC.

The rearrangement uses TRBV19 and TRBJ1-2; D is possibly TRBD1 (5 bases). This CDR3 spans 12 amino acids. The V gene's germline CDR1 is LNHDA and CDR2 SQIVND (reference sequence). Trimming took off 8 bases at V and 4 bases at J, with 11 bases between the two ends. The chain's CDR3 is CASATDPYGYTF. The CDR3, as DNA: TGTGCCAGTGCGACAGATCCCTATGGCTACACCTTC.

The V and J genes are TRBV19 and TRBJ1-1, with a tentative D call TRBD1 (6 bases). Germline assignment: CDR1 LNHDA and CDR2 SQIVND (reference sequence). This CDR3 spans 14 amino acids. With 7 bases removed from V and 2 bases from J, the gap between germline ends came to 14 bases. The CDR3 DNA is TGTGCCAGTAACCCGGGACACCTCAACACTGAAGCTTTCTTT. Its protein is CASNPGHLNTEAFF.

The DNA for the CDR3 is TGTGCCAGCAGCCGGGACAGGGGAATCAATGAGCAGTTCTTC. Translation: CASSRDRGINEQFF. V and J are TRBV27 and TRBJ2-1, with TRBD1 matching over 10 bases. The CDR3 runs 14 residues. V lost 6 bases and J lost 6; bases outside the gene matches: 5. Germline values: CDR1 MNHEY, CDR2 SMNVEV (reference sequence).

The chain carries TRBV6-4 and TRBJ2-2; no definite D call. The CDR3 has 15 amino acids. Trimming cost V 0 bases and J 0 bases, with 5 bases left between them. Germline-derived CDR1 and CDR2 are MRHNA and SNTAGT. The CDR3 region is CASSDSPANTGELFF. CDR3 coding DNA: TGTGCCAGCAGTGACTCCCCCGCGAACACCGGGGAGCTGTTTTTT.

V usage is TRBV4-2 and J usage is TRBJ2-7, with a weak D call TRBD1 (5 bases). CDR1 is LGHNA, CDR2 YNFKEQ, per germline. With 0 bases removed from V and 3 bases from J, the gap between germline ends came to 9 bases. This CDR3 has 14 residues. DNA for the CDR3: TGTGCCAGCAGCCAAGAGCCGGACATCTACGAGCAGTACTTC. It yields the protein CASSQEPDIYEQYF.

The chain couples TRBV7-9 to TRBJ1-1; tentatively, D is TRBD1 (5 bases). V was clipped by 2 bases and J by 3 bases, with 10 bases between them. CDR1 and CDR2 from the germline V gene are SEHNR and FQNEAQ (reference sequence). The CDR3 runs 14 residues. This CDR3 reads CASSLPGDYTEAFF. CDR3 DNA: TGTGCCAGCAGCTTACCGGGGGATTACACTGAAGCTTTCTTT. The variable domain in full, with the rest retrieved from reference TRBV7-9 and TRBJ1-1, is DTGVSQNPRHKITKRGQNVTFRCDPISEHNRLYWYRQTLGQGPEFLTYFQNEAQLEKSRLLSDRFSAERPKGSFSTLEIQRTEQGDSAMYLCASSLPGDYTEAFFGQGTRLTVV.